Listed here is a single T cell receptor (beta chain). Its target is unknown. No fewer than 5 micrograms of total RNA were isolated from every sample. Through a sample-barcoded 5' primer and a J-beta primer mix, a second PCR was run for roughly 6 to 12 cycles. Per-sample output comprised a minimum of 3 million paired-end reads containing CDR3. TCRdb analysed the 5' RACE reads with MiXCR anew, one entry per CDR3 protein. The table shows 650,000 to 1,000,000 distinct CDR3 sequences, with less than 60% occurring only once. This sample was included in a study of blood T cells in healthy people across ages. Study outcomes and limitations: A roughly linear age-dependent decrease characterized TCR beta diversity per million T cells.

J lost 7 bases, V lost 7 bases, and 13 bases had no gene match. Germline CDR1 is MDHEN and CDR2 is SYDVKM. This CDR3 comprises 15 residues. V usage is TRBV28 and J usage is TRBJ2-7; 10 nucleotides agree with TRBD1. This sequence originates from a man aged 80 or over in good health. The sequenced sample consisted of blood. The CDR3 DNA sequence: TGTGCCAGCACCCGCTCGGGGACAGGGGAGAGAGAGCAGTACTTC. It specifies CASTRSGTGEREQYF. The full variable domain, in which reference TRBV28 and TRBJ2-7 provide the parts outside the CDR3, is DVKVTQSSRYLVKRTGEKVFLECVQDMDHENMFWYRQDPGLGLRLIYFSYDVKMKEKGDIPEGYSVSREKKERFSLILESASTNQTSMYLCASTRSGTGEREQYFGPGTRLTVT.